This entry concerns a single TCR beta chain. The data derive from a study of T cell changes during pregnancy in multiple sclerosis. The protocol was immunoSEQ multiplex PCR, while the TCRdb copy is restricted to in-frame clones and leaves out a portion. The sample contains around 29,000 clones, about 89% of which appear only once. Trimming took 1 base from V and 1 from J, leaving 8 bases between them. The CDR3 contains 14 residues. Germline CDR1 SGHNT, CDR2 YYREEE (reference sequence). The receptor's source is a female donor in good health, enrolled as a control in a pregnancy study. The gene calls are TRBV5-4 and TRBJ1-1; no definite D call. Specimen: CD4+ T cells from peripheral blood mononuclear cells, collected in the first trimester of pregnancy. The CDR3 loop is CASSLPGWNTEAFF. Here the CDR3 DNA reads TGTGCCAGCAGCTTGCCGGGGTGGAACACTGAAGCTTTCTTT.